This TCR beta chain was documented in a study of T cells after yellow fever vaccination. MiXCR, applied by TCRdb to the 5' RACE reads, yields one record per CDR3 protein. The profile shows 400,000 to 650,000 distinct CDR3 sequences, 20% to 25% of them singletons. V trimming: 3 bases; J trimming: 1 base; junction bases outside the gene matches: 7. Looked up from germline, CDR1 is ENHRY and CDR2 is SYGVKD. The CDR3 is made up of 16 amino acids. This clonotype was observed a few times. The receptor's source is a man aged 18 to 30 who received the YFV17D yellow fever vaccine. This specimen was PBMCs, taken approximately 20 days after the first yellow fever vaccination. This sequence joins TRBV10-3 and TRBJ2-3; 7 bases fit TRBD1. The CDR3 is CAISESLGTGTDTQYF. The CDR3 bases are TGTGCCATCAGTGAAAGTCTAGGGACAGGCACAGATACGCAGTATTTT.